The clone carrying this TCR beta chain was picked up a small number of times. What it recognizes is unknown. CDR1 is GTSNPN and CDR2 is SVGIG in the germline V gene (reference sequence). Trimming stripped 3 bases from V and 6 bases from J, with 17 bases between. This CDR3 is 14 amino acids long. This entry comes from a study of cytomegalovirus exposure and HLA in healthy donors. Study information: From HLA-typed donors, an early data release held tens of millions of unique TCRs.

PCR amplification relied on 60 Vbeta primers (plus 13 Jbeta primers). The repertoire was sequenced with immunoSEQ multiplex PCR; TCRdb's copy has only in-frame clones and lacks some. This sample has 78,000 or so clones, with 62% found just once. Study-level points and caveats: An analysis done earlier found most TCR beta V segments productive about 90% or about 30% of the time. HLA allele associations emerged for around 15,000 TCR beta sequences in a later analysis, at 0.05 false discovery rate. It emerged from a later analysis that several of the most significant clusters appeared to be linked to common viral pathogens.

The TCR sequence derives from a male donor in good health and CMV-seropositive. The sample taken for sequencing was PBMCs. This rearrangement joins TRBV30 to TRBJ1-2; a weak D match, TRBD1 (6 bases). CDR3: CAWRNAGGRDGYTF. DNA for the CDR3: TGTGCCTGGAGAAATGCTGGGGGCCGGGATGGCTACACCTTC.